This TCR beta chain was identified in a study of PD-1 blockade in classical Hodgkin lymphoma (dated by TCRdb to 2018 to 2021). Background for the entire study: Nivolumab dosing was 3 mg/kg intravenously every 2 weeks, continuing until either disease progression or unacceptable toxicity. To define a peripheral blood immune signature of response to PD-1 blockade in classical Hodgkin lymphoma, the study combined TCR beta sequencing with CyTOF.

This specimen's time point label, per the study, means: cycle 1 day 1 (C1D1), immediately before nivolumab initiation. Every trial patient had relapsed after autologous stem cell transplantation, and cohorts A, B and C differed in prior brentuximab vedotin exposure. CD4+ T cells were purified from thawed PBMCs by magnetic negative selection with a Miltenyi CD4+ T cell isolation kit. The trial cohort comprised 60 or so patients with relapsed/refractory classical Hodgkin lymphoma whose best overall responses were complete response, partial response or progressive disease. In the multi-cohort phase II CheckMate 205 trial, trial patients received single-agent nivolumab. An independent review committee assessed best overall response by applying the 2007 International Working Group response criteria. PBMCs from the trial were collected at three points: immediately before nivolumab initiation (C1D1), and during therapy at cycle 2 day 1 and cycle 4 day 1. Peripheral blood was collected in 8 mL Vacutainer Cell Preparation Tubes, from which PBMCs were isolated by centrifugation and then cryopreserved. Purified CD4+ and CD8+ fractions were prepared only for cases in which an additional PBMC sample was available. Magnetically labelled cells were removed on LS columns in a quadroMACS separator, and the flow-through was retained as the purified fraction.

The junction shows trimming of 6 bases on V and 7 bases on J, and the gene matches do not reach 8 bases of it. The CDR3 runs 15 amino acids, cysteine and phenylalanine included. The CDR3 DNA has 45 bases and is translated from base 1. For CDR1 and CDR2, the germline V gene lists MNHEY and SVGAGI. The research as a whole found: By C4D1, a significant rise was seen in CD4+ TCR diversity but not in CD8+ TCR diversity (p=0.0027 vs p=0.16), and the rise was most apparent among complete responders (p=0.02). Among trial patients, those achieving complete response had baseline diversity similar to that of newly diagnosed patients, while diversity was significantly lower in partial responders and progressors. The study was restricted to a single clinical trial cohort, and the causes of repertoire differences, possibly disease activity or prior therapy, were left undefined. Diversity was lower in patients who began nivolumab less than 1 year after ASCT, so these patients were left out of later analyses to avoid confounding by immune reconstitution. Baseline TCR diversity was reported to be lower in newly diagnosed patients than in healthy donors and to be lower still in relapsed/refractory patients.

Points on this clone: The target of this receptor is not known. The record has no base qualities; no much larger clone is one base away.

The Qiagen DNeasy kit was used to extract genomic DNA both from unsorted PBMCs and from the negatively selected CD4+ and CD8+ fractions. Amplification of TCR beta CDR3 regions was done by immunoSEQ multiplex PCR with primers that anneal to V and J segments. A synthetic immune receptor repertoire was used to minimize amplification bias, and any remaining bias was removed computationally after sequencing. In the original analysis: Custom Python scripts were used to quantify repertoire diversity as the Shannon entropy index. Unsorted, CD4+ and CD8+ repertoires were analyzed separately, except in combined analyses where CD4+ and CD8+ sequences were merged in silico. Clonal expansion was defined as at least a 2-fold frequency increase after treatment relative to C1D1, with a pseudocount of 0.5 for undetected baseline clones. Singleton clones were defined as clones with 0 or 1 copy at C1D1, and non-singleton clones were defined as clones with 2 or more copies. By matching protein sequences in sorted samples from the same patient, clones expanded in unsorted samples were annotated as CD4+, CD8+ or unknown. Wilcoxon tests on paired samples were used to test diversity changes from C1D1 to C4D1. The immuneACCESS repertoire file appears here via TCRdb, limited to in-frame rearrangements. These files lack a portion of the clones; in checked studies, under half of the deficit traces to unresolved V genes, and the cause of the others is not known. That table supplies the V and J calls and clone size; D and trimming were determined from the DNA. The sample table lists about 12,000 clones, 65% to 80% of them with a count of one. The top ten clones comprise 1.6% of the sample.

The clonotype comes from a human donor with classical Hodgkin lymphoma. The sequencing used CD4+ T cells from blood, collected at baseline. The chain is encoded by TRBV6-5 joined to TRBJ2-1, and 11 junctional nucleotides match TRBD2. The DNA is as follows: TGTGCCAGCAGGAGACTAGCGGGGTCGGGAAATGAGCAGTTCTTC. It codes for CASRRLAGSGNEQFF.